The 17 T cell receptor beta chains in this list originate from one sample, sequenced in a study of control samples from healthy donors and cancer patients. Assay: immunoSEQ multiplex PCR; the TCRdb copy retains only in-frame clones and omits some. The sample includes some 150,000 clones, about 89% of them seen just once. Sequenced sample: blood. These receptors were obtained from a man aged 30 to 39 in good health.

The chain carries TRBV6-5 and TRBJ2-7; D call uncertain. Between the trimmed V and J ends, which lost 7 bases and 0 bases, there was a span of 10 bases. This CDR3 contains 13 residues. Per germline, CDR1 MNHEY and CDR2 SVGAGI. The CDR3: CASNRDSSYEQYF. The CDR3 region has the DNA TGTGCCAGCAATAGGGATTCCTCCTACGAGCAGTACTTC.

The genes are TRBV29-1 and TRBJ1-4; possible D gene TRBD1, 5 bases. The germline gives CDR1 SQVTM, CDR2 ANQGSEA. The CDR3 is made up of 13 amino acids. Trimming removed 4 bases at V and 3 bases at J, with 9 bases between. The CDR3 DNA reads as TGCAGCGTTGGTCGGGGGGCTAATGAAAAACTGTTTTTT. This gives the protein CSVGRGANEKLFF.

The chain is built from TRBV12-3 or TRBV12-4 and TRBJ2-1; D perhaps matches TRBD1 (5 bases). This CDR3 spans 13 amino acids. Trimming pared 7 bases from V and 2 bases from J, leaving 9 bases between. This CDR3 reads CASTATAYNEQFF. In DNA, the CDR3 is TGTGCCAGCACCGCGACAGCCTACAATGAGCAGTTCTTC.

In its sample, this clone was seen a few times. The V gene is TRBV7-8, the J gene TRBJ1-5; 8 bases match TRBD1. The germline V gene has CDR1 SGHVS and CDR2 FQNEAQ. V was pared by 2 bases and J by 0 bases, with 3 bases of the junction left unmatched. CDR3 length: 16 amino acids. The CDR3 region is CASSLRTGYSNQPQHF. In DNA, the CDR3 is TGTGCCAGCAGCTTAAGGACAGGGTATAGCAATCAGCCCCAGCATTTT.

This clone was recorded once. The CDR3 is CASSSQVRGLGLNNEQFF. The DNA of the CDR3 is TGTGCCAGCAGCAGTCAAGTTCGGGGGTTGGGACTAAACAATGAGCAGTTCTTC. The J gene is TRBJ2-1, the V gene TRBV7-9, with 7 bases aligning to TRBD2. Germline trimming cut 5 bases from V and 5 bases from J; bases unmatched to any gene: 18. CDR1 and CDR2 from the germline V gene are SEHNR and FQNEAQ (reference sequence). The CDR3 runs 18 residues.

V usage is TRBV19 and J usage is TRBJ1-5; D perhaps matches TRBD1 (5 bases). From germline, CDR1 is LNHDA and CDR2 SQIVND (reference sequence). V gave up 2 bases and J gave up 2 bases, with 13 bases separating them. The CDR3 sequence is 16 residues long. The CDR3 DNA is TGTGCCAGTAGTATACTCGTGGGAGGGGGCAATCAGCCCCAGCATTTT. Protein product: CASSILVGGGNQPQHF.

V usage is TRBV18 and J usage is TRBJ1-2; 8 bases are a match to TRBD1. Losses at the gene ends were 5 bases for V and 3 bases for J; bases not matched to a gene: 2. Per germline, CDR1 KGHSH and CDR2 LQKENI. CDR3 length: 13 amino acids. As DNA, the CDR3 is TGTGCCAGCTCATCACAGGGGGACTATGGCTACACCTTC. Amino acids: CASSSQGDYGYTF.

This clone came up a few times. The CDR3 bases are TGTGCCAGTAGCTGGCCCCTAGCGGGCACCGGGGAGCTGTTTTTT. Encoded protein: CASSWPLAGTGELFF. The V and J genes are TRBV19 and TRBJ2-2; 8 nucleotides align to TRBD2. This CDR3 spans 15 amino acids. V was clipped by 6 bases and J by 4 bases; unmatched bases: 7. In germline, CDR1 is LNHDA, CDR2 SQIVND (reference sequence).

This clone was found a few times. The J gene is TRBJ1-4, the V gene TRBV18; the D gene is possibly TRBD1 (6 bases). The CDR3 runs 14 residues. The V gene's germline CDR1 is KGHSH and CDR2 LQKENI. Trimming removed 4 bases at V and 1 base at J, with 7 bases between. The DNA of the CDR3 is TGTGCCAGCTCACAACAGGGAACTAATGAAAAACTGTTTTTT. Translated: CASSQQGTNEKLFF. Using reference TRBV18 and TRBJ1-4 for the parts outside the CDR3, the full variable domain is NAGVMQNPRHLVRRRGQEARLRCSPMKGHSHVYWYRQLPEEGLKFMVYLQKENIIDESGMPKERFSAEFPKEGPSILRIQQVVRGDSAAYFCASSQQGTNEKLFFGSGTQLSVL.

This chain connects TRBV4-3 to TRBJ2-1; 7 bases align to TRBD2. Trimming removed 4 bases from V and 7 bases from J; junction bases left unmatched: 10. In germline, CDR1 is LGHNA, CDR2 YSLEER. This CDR3 region has 15 residues. The CDR3 DNA sequence: TGCGCCAGCAGCCGGAGCGGGGTGGTGAAAAATGAGCAGTTCTTC. This translates into CASSRSGVVKNEQFF.

V is TRBV5-1 and J is TRBJ1-5; D might be TRBD1 (5 bases). The V gene's germline CDR1 is SGHRS and CDR2 YFSETQ. V was shortened by 4 bases and J by 0 bases, with 11 bases between the two germline ends. This CDR3 has 15 residues. CDR3 amino acids: CASSATGNSNQPQHF. CDR3 in DNA: TGCGCCAGCAGCGCAACAGGAAATAGCAATCAGCCCCAGCATTTT.

The rearrangement joins TRBV7-2 to TRBJ1-4; D is unclear. The CDR3 totals 13 residues. Trimming pared 5 bases from V and 6 bases from J, leaving 10 bases between. Germline V gene lookup returns CDR1 SGHTA and CDR2 FQGNSA. CDR3 DNA: TGTGCCAGCAGCAAACAAGGGCATGAAAAACTGTTTTTT. Translated, it gives CASSKQGHEKLFF.

This clone was counted a few times. The V gene is TRBV28, the J gene TRBJ1-5; no definite D call. The CDR3 runs to 12 residues. Per the germline V gene, CDR1 is MDHEN and CDR2 is SYDVKM. The V gene lost 4 bases and the J gene lost 8 bases, with 9 bases spanning the gap. CDR3 DNA sequence: TGTGCCAGCAGTTCGACGGTTAAGCCCCAGCATTTT. Encoded protein: CASSSTVKPQHF.

The rearrangement links TRBV7-3 to TRBJ2-2; TRBD2 matches 7 bases. The CDR3 runs to 14 residues. Germline trimming cut 7 bases from V and 5 bases from J; bases unmatched to any gene: 7. In germline, CDR1 is SGHTA, CDR2 FQGTGA. The CDR3 protein is CASTPGEGTGELFF. The CDR3 DNA follows: TGTGCCAGCACCCCGGGGGAGGGGACCGGGGAGCTGTTTTTT. The complete variable domain, with remaining parts taken from reference TRBV7-3 and TRBJ2-2, reads GAGVSQTPSNKVTEKGKYVELRCDPISGHTALYWYRQSLGQGPEFLIYFQGTGAADDSGLPNDRFFAVRPEGSVSTLKIQRTERGDSAVYLCASTPGEGTGELFFGEGSRLTVL.

This clone was observed a single time. The chain employs TRBV27 and TRBJ2-5; weak D call: TRBD2 (6 bases). Germline CDR1 is MNHEY and CDR2 is SMNVEV (reference sequence). The CDR3 is 15 residues long. V was shortened by 5 bases and J by 6 bases, with 19 bases between the two germline ends. The CDR3 DNA reads as TGTGCCAGCAGTCCCGCCGCCGGGAGTAGTCAGACCCAGTACTTC. It is translated as CASSPAAGSSQTQYF.

This clone has just one count. The V gene is TRBV3-1 (or the pseudogene TRBV3-2), the J gene TRBJ1-1; D call uncertain. The CDR3 is 14 amino acids. V was shortened by 2 bases and J by 9 bases, with 16 bases between the two germline ends. The germline CDR1 and CDR2 sequences are LGHDT and YNNKEL (reference sequence). The CDR3 sequence is CASSQQSSSGKAFF. The DNA for the CDR3 is TGTGCCAGCAGCCAACAGTCTAGTTCGGGAAAAGCTTTCTTT.

The V and J genes are TRBV5-1 and TRBJ2-7; TRBD2 might be the D (7 bases). Trimming cost V 4 bases and J 2 bases, with 16 bases left between them. Looked up from germline, CDR1 is SGHRS and CDR2 is YFSETQ. CDR3 length equals 15 residues. The CDR3 is CASSRGRDTAYEQYF. CDR3 sequence (DNA): TGCGCCAGCAGCAGAGGGAGGGACACCGCCTACGAGCAGTACTTC.